A selection of T cell receptor beta chains follows, all from one sample in a study of control samples from healthy donors and cancer patients. Generated by immunoSEQ multiplex PCR, the TCRdb table keeps only in-frame clones and is missing some. The table lists roughly 89,000 clones, about nine tenths of them singletons, with 17% in the top ten. The sequencing input was blood. These receptors were obtained from a man aged 45-60 years in good health. Each CDR3 is given with its conserved first and last residue. Only some rows state a clone size, as once, few, many or a class for expanded clones.

few	TRBV10-3	TRBJ1-2	CAISEDRAFSGYTF
.	TRBV18	TRBJ2-5	CASSPPNGETQYF
.	TRBV2	TRBJ1-2	CASRINREGYTF
once	TRBV5-1	TRBJ2-6	CASSLGGPSGANVLTF
.	TRBV5-1	TRBJ2-1	CASSYGSSSSYNEQFF
.	TRBV6-2/TRBV6-3	TRBJ2-2	CASSYSMSGAYTGELFF
.	TRBV15	TRBJ2-6	CATSRRWGQGVSGANVLTF
.	TRBV12-3/TRBV12-4	TRBJ1-2	CASSLRFSGYTF
.	TRBV9	TRBJ2-3	CASSVGGGLSTDTQYF
.	TRBV6-5	TRBJ2-5	CASSYSAGQAIETQYF
.	TRBV21-1	TRBJ1-1	CASSRGRDTEAFF
.	TRBV2	TRBJ1-4	CASRYLGQGNEKLFF
once	TRBV10-2	TRBJ1-1	CASSEWVKTEAFF
once	TRBV6-6	TRBJ2-7	CASSPGTGGEDSYEQYF
.	TRBV6-4	TRBJ2-1	CASSAQGANNEQFF
.	TRBV11-2	TRBJ2-7	CASSLGAGGGHEQYF
.	TRBV24-1	TRBJ2-2	CATSDFGRAGELFF
.	TRBV4-3	TRBJ2-1	CASSQDRGGYNEQFF
.	TRBV15	TRBJ1-6	CATQPSSYNSPLHF
once	TRBV5-1	TRBJ2-5	CASSLGQGQETQYF
once	TRBV24-1	TRBJ2-1	CATSEKYRGLEEQFF
.	TRBV7-9	TRBJ2-2	CASTQDLGAYPRGLFF
.	TRBV27	TRBJ1-2	CASGLLAGTVGNYGYTF
once	TRBV7-9	TRBJ1-6	CAGSKYNSPLHF
.	TRBV6-4	TRBJ2-3	CASSNDLVDTQYF
once	TRBV11-2	TRBJ1-3	CASRQTRNTIYF
.	TRBV2	TRBJ1-3	CASSESQGYIYF
.	TRBV7-6	TRBJ1-1	CASSLYGQGALNTEAFF
few	TRBV11-3	TRBJ2-2	CASSFLGGTGELFF
.	TRBV5-1	TRBJ2-1	CASSLVAGVNEQFF
.	TRBV18	TRBJ1-2	CASSPGPERGYTF
once	TRBV5-1	TRBJ1-3	CASSLEGASGNTIYF
.	TRBV29-1	TRBJ1-3	CSASGQGGNTIYF
.	TRBV30	TRBJ1-3	CAWSRSTYTIYF
.	TRBV10-3	TRBJ1-1	CAISAVGMNTEAFF
.	TRBV11-3	TRBJ1-1	CASSLAVNTEAFF
.	TRBV6-6	TRBJ1-2	CASSLGQTLGYGYTF
.	TRBV2	TRBJ1-2	CASGDRGTGGYTF
.	TRBV4-1	TRBJ2-3	CASSPIGDSSTDTQYF
once	TRBV14	TRBJ1-5	CASSQDGDSGRAQHF
.	TRBV19	TRBJ2-5	CASSPQRGETQYF
.	TRBV7-2	TRBJ1-3	CASSINTRDTIYF
.	TRBV6-5	TRBJ2-7	CASSYSGTGWYEQYF